The table lists the clone carrying this T cell receptor (beta chain) with a count of one. These data come from a study of tumor-infiltrating lymphocytes in localized non-small cell lung cancer. TCRdb keeps only in-frame clones here, not all; method: immunoSEQ multiplex PCR. The data show some 9,500 clones, almost 80% seen once. The V gene's germline CDR1 is SGHRS and CDR2 YFSETQ. The junction had 4 bases not matched to a gene; V was cut back by 0 bases and J by 1 base. The CDR3 has 17 amino acids. The chain joins TRBV5-1 to TRBJ2-6; 7 bases agree with TRBD2. The sample consisted of lung tumor tissue. This TCR was sampled from a human donor with non-small cell lung cancer. CDR3 loop: CASSLAGGRSGANVLTF. The CDR3 nucleotides read TGCGCCAGCAGCTTGGCCGGGGGGAGGTCTGGGGCCAACGTCCTGACTTTC.